What follows is one T cell receptor beta chain and its context. Its antigen is currently unknown. These data are taken from a study of shared clonotypes between healthy human individuals. The overall study: Plates per donor: three CD4 naive, three CD4 memory, two CD8 naive, one CD8 memory. Regarding the study as a whole: In contrast to clonotypes shared by all four donors, non-shared clonotypes had lower generation probabilities. Richness estimates generally favored naive over memory subsets. Only blood samples were collected, and tissue repertoires likely differ.

The protocol was immunoSEQ multiplex PCR, while the TCRdb copy is restricted to in-frame clones and leaves out a portion. Of a few million clones in the sample, approximately 93% were seen once. CDR1 and CDR2 (germline): MGHDK, SYGVNS. The germline V and J ends were trimmed by 4 bases and 0 bases, with 8 bases remaining between them. The CDR3 is 14 residues long. V usage is TRBV25-1 and J usage is TRBJ2-3; D remains ambiguous. Specimen: naive CD4+ T cells from PBMCs. Specified subset: CD45RA+ positively selected. The TCR comes from a man aged 18 to 29 in good health. Some clones in this sample may be carry-over from other donors' samples. The CDR3 DNA is TGTGCCAGCAGTGTTGAGGCTAGCACAGATACGCAGTATTTT. This sequence encodes CASSVEASTDTQYF.